This is a list of T cell receptor beta chains from one sample in a study of regulatory T cells in long-lasting Graves disease. TCRdb ran MiXCR on the multiplex PCR reads and lists one entry per CDR3 protein. The table records roughly 380,000 distinct CDR3 sequences, approximately 16% of them present only once. This same sample was also part of a study on T cells in Graves' hyperthyroidism and ophthalmopathy.

This material consisted of peripheral blood mononuclear cells (PBMCs), taken at new diagnosis, from a patient treated with antithyroid drugs. Source of these receptors: a man aged 35 to 55 with Graves disease. CDR3s include the opening cysteine and the closing phenylalanine or tryptophan. The D gene is left open where the match is weak. Size is stated for part of the rows, as once, few or many counts, or as a class when the clone is expanded.

v_call	j_call	d_call	clone_size	cdr3_aa	cdr3_nt
TRBV11-2	TRBJ2-5	TRBD2	few	CASSFSGGQETQYF	TGTGCCAGCAGCTTCTCGGGAGGCCAAGAGACCCAGTACTTC
TRBV5-1	TRBJ2-1	TRBD1	many	CASSFYGQGEDEQFF	TGCGCCAGCAGCTTTTACGGACAGGGAGAGGATGAGCAGTTCTTC
TRBV11-2	TRBJ2-1	-	many	CASSLAWTEQFF	TGTGCCAGCAGCTTAGCCTGGACGGAGCAGTTCTTC
TRBV4-3	TRBJ2-6	TRBD1	many	CASSHETGSGANVLTF	TGCGCCAGCAGCCATGAGACAGGGTCAGGGGCCAACGTCCTGACTTTC
TRBV20-1	TRBJ1-5	-	few	CSARDFPGNQPQHF	TGCAGTGCTAGAGATTTCCCAGGCAATCAGCCCCAGCATTTT
TRBV30	TRBJ2-5	-	many	CAWSPRGRGGYPGETQYF	TGTGCCTGGAGCCCCCGGGGCAGGGGAGGTTACCCTGGGGAGACCCAGTACTTC
TRBV5-1	TRBJ1-1	-	-	CASSPTGSVNAEAFF	TGCGCCAGCAGCCCGACGGGAAGCGTGAACGCTGAAGCTTTCTTT
TRBV2	TRBJ1-1	TRBD1	many	CASSALGTANTEAFF	TGTGCCAGCAGTGCCTTGGGGACAGCGAACACTGAAGCTTTCTTT
TRBV2	TRBJ2-2	-	-	CASSPPQTGELFF	TGTGCCAGCTCACCACCACAGACCGGGGAGCTGTTTTTT
TRBV4-1	TRBJ2-5	-	few	CASSQVVQGGGRETQYF	TGCGCCAGCAGCCAAGTGGTACAGGGGGGGGGACGAGAGACCCAGTACTTC
TRBV12-3/TRBV12-4	TRBJ1-2	-	many	CASRGTLGYTF	TGTGCCAGCAGAGGGACACTTGGCTACACCTTC
TRBV11-1	TRBJ2-5	TRBD2	many	CASSRGASGAETQYF	TGTGCCAGCAGCCGGGGGGCTAGCGGGGCCGAGACCCAGTACTTC
TRBV27	TRBJ2-1	-	many	CASSLSIAGSSYNEQFF	TGTGCCAGCAGTTTATCTATCGCAGGGAGCTCCTACAATGAGCAGTTCTTC
TRBV2	TRBJ2-7	-	few	CASQESYEQYF	TGTGCCAGCCAGGAGTCCTACGAGCAGTACTTC
TRBV5-1	TRBJ2-1	-	few	CASSPPDRPYNEQFF	TGCGCCAGCAGCCCTCCCGACAGGCCCTACAATGAGCAGTTCTTC
TRBV15	TRBJ2-5	-	-	CATSPQGRGTQYF	TGTGCCACCAGCCCCCAAGGTCGAGGGACCCAGTACTTC
TRBV5-5	TRBJ2-5	-	-	CASSFVPGPGETQYF	TGTGCCAGCAGCTTCGTTCCGGGGCCTGGAGAGACCCAGTACTTC
TRBV7-2	TRBJ2-5	-	many	CASSLGWGSQETQYF	TGTGCCAGCAGCTTAGGGTGGGGGTCCCAAGAGACCCAGTACTTC
TRBV5-1	TRBJ2-7	TRBD1	many	CASRFRPGGYEQYF	TGCGCCAGCCGCTTTCGGCCAGGGGGCTACGAGCAGTACTTC
TRBV2	TRBJ1-2	-	many	CASGGGEGGYGYTF	TGTGCCAGCGGTGGAGGGGAGGGAGGCTATGGCTACACCTTC
TRBV20-1	TRBJ2-3	TRBD2	few	CSASSLAVDTQYF	TGCAGTGCTAGCTCGCTAGCGGTAGATACGCAGTATTTT
TRBV5-1	TRBJ2-1	TRBD2	-	CASSLWEGSTYNEQFF	TGCGCCAGCAGCTTGTGGGAGGGGTCTACCTACAATGAGCAGTTCTTC
TRBV2	TRBJ1-2	-	few	CASSERQGVGVFYGYTF	TGTGCCAGCAGTGAAAGGCAGGGCGTAGGGGTTTTCTATGGCTACACCTTC
TRBV7-2	TRBJ2-3	-	many	CASSPWASEGTDTQYF	TGTGCCAGCAGCCCATGGGCTAGCGAGGGCACAGATACGCAGTATTTT
TRBV10-3	TRBJ2-7	TRBD2	many	CATWLGRGSYEQYF	TGTGCCACCTGGCTCGGGCGGGGGTCCTACGAGCAGTACTTC
TRBV6-5	TRBJ2-2	-	many	CASSWGPGELFF	TGTGCCAGCAGTTGGGGGCCCGGGGAGCTGTTTTTT
TRBV2	TRBJ1-5	-	many	CASSGGLRNQPQHF	TGTGCCAGCAGTGGAGGGCTGCGCAATCAGCCCCAGCATTTT
TRBV2	TRBJ1-6	-	many	CASSLTEANSPLHF	TGTGCCAGCAGCCTCACAGAGGCTAATTCACCCCTCCACTTT
TRBV10-3	TRBJ2-7	-	many	CAISEAGTYEQYF	TGTGCCATCAGTGAGGCGGGGACCTACGAGCAGTACTTC
TRBV9	TRBJ2-5	TRBD1	few	CASSVAQQGQETQYF	TGTGCCAGCAGCGTAGCTCAACAGGGGCAAGAGACCCAGTACTTC
TRBV6-1	TRBJ2-1	-	many	CASSEAGRNNEQFF	TGTGCCAGCAGTGAAGCGGGCAGAAACAATGAGCAGTTCTTC
TRBV11-1	TRBJ2-7	-	many	CASSAYSGLLSSYEQYF	TGTGCCAGCAGCGCTTATTCCGGACTCCTGTCCTCCTACGAGCAGTACTTC
TRBV18	TRBJ1-1	-	many	CASSPPGGDAAFF	TGTGCCAGCTCACCACCTGGCGGGGATGCGGCTTTCTTT
TRBV7-6	TRBJ2-5	-	few	CASSIGGRGAETQYF	TGTGCCAGCAGCATAGGGGGCAGGGGGGCAGAGACCCAGTACTTC
TRBV7-3	TRBJ1-3	-	few	CASSLSGAVGNTIYF	TGTGCCAGCAGCTTATCAGGGGCGGTGGGAAACACCATATATTTT
TRBV28	TRBJ1-5	-	-	CASSLFAGDQPQHF	TGTGCCAGCAGTTTATTCGCCGGCGATCAGCCCCAGCATTTT
TRBV3-1	TRBJ2-7	-	many	CASSQGAGEQYF	TGTGCCAGCAGCCAGGGGGCAGGTGAGCAGTACTTC
TRBV6-2/TRBV6-3	TRBJ1-1	-	many	CASSAGIWKSTEAFF	TGTGCCAGCAGTGCAGGGATATGGAAGAGCACTGAAGCTTTCTTT
TRBV19	TRBJ2-7	-	few	CASSPWGDYTTYEQYF	TGTGCCAGTAGTCCGTGGGGTGACTACACTACCTACGAGCAGTACTTC
TRBV6-1	TRBJ1-5	-	many	CASRLFDQPQHF	TGTGCCAGCAGGCTATTTGATCAGCCCCAGCATTTT
TRBV20-1	TRBJ1-4	-	many	CSARRGDGEKLFF	TGCAGTGCTAGACGCGGGGATGGTGAAAAACTGTTTTTT
TRBV6-1	TRBJ1-2	TRBD1	many	CASSIQGTSYGYTF	TGTGCCAGTAGTATACAGGGGACCTCCTATGGCTACACCTTC
TRBV30	TRBJ1-5	-	-	CAWSEVGRMRPQHF	TGTGCCTGGAGTGAGGTGGGGAGAATGAGGCCCCAGCATTTT
TRBV6-1	TRBJ2-7	-	few	CASSVRGSYEQYF	TGTGCCAGCAGTGTCCGGGGCAGCTACGAGCAGTACTTC
TRBV13	TRBJ1-4	TRBD1	many	CASSRTGWDEKLFF	TGTGCCAGCAGCAGGACAGGGTGGGATGAAAAACTGTTTTTT
TRBV6-2/TRBV6-3	TRBJ2-5	TRBD2	many	CASSYWTGGETQYF	TGTGCCAGCAGTTACTGGACGGGGGGGGAGACCCAGTACTTC
TRBV3-1	TRBJ2-5	-	-	CASSQDRGYQETQYF	TGTGCCAGCAGCCAAGACCGAGGCTACCAAGAGACCCAGTACTTC
TRBV20-1	TRBJ2-7	-	few	CSARKISGATGYEQYF	TGCAGTGCCAGAAAGATCTCAGGGGCGACCGGCTACGAGCAGTACTTC
TRBV2	TRBJ1-5	-	many	CASSDPPNQPQHF	TGTGCCAGCAGTGACCCCCCGAATCAGCCCCAGCATTTT
TRBV20-1	TRBJ1-5	-	few	CSARGPVSNQPQHF	TGCAGTGCTAGAGGGCCAGTTAGCAATCAGCCCCAGCATTTT
TRBV20-1	TRBJ1-6	TRBD1	many	CSAMGQGGSPLHF	TGCAGTGCTATGGGACAGGGGGGTTCACCCCTCCACTTT
TRBV7-2	TRBJ2-3	TRBD2	-	CASSSLAAYMNPTDTQYF	TGTGCCAGCAGCTCGCTAGCGGCTTACATGAACCCCACAGATACGCAGTATTTT
TRBV28	TRBJ2-7	TRBD1	many	CASSLGSGGGYEQYF	TGTGCCAGCAGTTTAGGGTCAGGGGGCGGCTACGAGCAGTACTTC